A single sample is the source of the 13 T cell receptor beta chains below, sequenced in a study of shared clonotypes between healthy human individuals. TCRdb keeps only in-frame clones here, not all; method: immunoSEQ multiplex PCR. The sample contains approximately 980,000 clones, approximately 80% of which appear only once. The sample taken for sequencing was memory CD4+ T cells sorted from blood. Indicated subset: CD45RA-negative fraction. These TCRs come from a man aged 18 to 35 in good health.

The J gene is TRBJ1-2, the V gene TRBV11-2, with TRBD1 matching 7 bases. The V and J ends lost 7 bases and 8 bases, in that order; junction bases with no gene match: 13. Germline assignment: CDR1 SGHAT and CDR2 FQNNGV. This CDR3 contains 14 residues. The DNA for the CDR3 is TGTGCCAGCACCCCCGGGCAGGGGGTGTTCGGCTACACCTTC. Translated: CASTPGQGVFGYTF.

The chain uses TRBV6-4 and TRBJ2-3, with 8 nucleotides matching TRBD2. V lost 4 bases and J lost 6; bases outside the gene matches: 9. In germline, CDR1 is MRHNA, CDR2 SNTAGT. This CDR3 is 15 amino acids long. CDR3 sequence (DNA): TGTGCCAGCAGTGCTGGACTAGCCGGCGGGGATACGCAGTATTTT. This codes for CASSAGLAGGDTQYF.

CDR3 bases: TGTGCCAGCAGGCCTAGTCGGGACGAGCAGTTCTTC. Its protein is CASRPSRDEQFF. This rearrangement joins TRBV2 to TRBJ2-1; D is possibly TRBD1 or TRBD2 (5 bases each). This CDR3 has 12 residues. Germline assignment: CDR1 SNHLY and CDR2 FYNNEI. Trimming left V 6 bases short and J 10 bases short, with 13 bases between.

The V call is TRBV6-5, the J call TRBJ1-5; the D gene is possibly TRBD1 (6 bases). The CDR3 is 15 amino acids. Germline-derived CDR1 and CDR2 are MNHEY and SVGAGI. Between the trimmed V and J ends, which lost 4 bases and 5 bases, there was a span of 15 bases. CDR3 protein: CASSSDSRGYQPQHF. For the CDR3, the DNA is TGTGCCAGCAGTTCTGACTCCAGGGGTTATCAGCCCCAGCATTTT.

The rearrangement links TRBV5-1 to TRBJ1-1; a possible D gene is TRBD1 (5 bases). This CDR3 spans 14 amino acids. Germline V lookup: CDR1 SGHRS, CDR2 YFSETQ. V gave up 4 bases and J gave up 0 bases, with 10 bases separating them. CDR3 sequence reads: CASSKGTLNTEAFF. CDR3 nucleotide sequence: TGCGCCAGCAGCAAGGGGACCCTGAACACTGAAGCTTTCTTT.

This clone was detected only a few times. This chain joins TRBV28 and TRBJ2-7; 12 nucleotides agree with TRBD2. From germline, CDR1 is MDHEN and CDR2 SYDVKM. With 5 bases clipped from V and 9 bases from J, the junction kept 8 bases outside the gene matches. The CDR3 consists of 14 residues. In DNA, the CDR3 is TGTGCCAGCAGTCCCGCTAGCGGGGGGGCACGGCAGTACTTC. Translated: CASSPASGGARQYF.

This clone was counted between two and nine times. Written as DNA, the CDR3 is TGTGCCAGCAGTTTAACCGGGACACCCACCGGGGAGCTGTTTTTT. Translated: CASSLTGTPTGELFF. The chain links TRBV27 to TRBJ2-2; weak D call: TRBD1 (6 bases). Trimming pared 2 bases from V and 4 bases from J, leaving 11 bases between. The CDR3 totals 15 residues. Germline V gives CDR1 MNHEY, CDR2 SMNVEV (reference sequence).

V and J are TRBV11-2 and TRBJ1-2; 8 positions agree with TRBD1. Germline V gene sequence: CDR1 SGHAT, CDR2 FQNNGV. The CDR3 has 13 residues. The trim removed 0 bases at V and 7 bases at J, leaving 1 base unmatched. CDR3 nucleotide sequence: TGTGCCAGCAGCTTAGACAGGGGGCCTGGCTACACCTTC. It is translated as CASSLDRGPGYTF. The entire variable domain, with the rest obtained from reference TRBV11-2 and TRBJ1-2, is as follows: EAGVAQSPRYKIIEKRQSVAFWCNPISGHATLYWYQQILGQGPKLLIQFQNNGVVDDSQLPKDRFSAERLKGVDSTLKIQPAKLEDSAVYLCASSLDRGPGYTFGSGTRLTVV.

V usage is TRBV18 and J usage is TRBJ2-3; 8 nucleotides match TRBD2. Germline trimming cut 5 bases from V and 0 bases from J; bases unmatched to any gene: 7. Germline CDR1 reads KGHSH; CDR2 reads LQKENI. The CDR3 spans 16 residues. The CDR3 loop reads CASSFTSGTSTDTQYF. Written as DNA, the CDR3 is TGTGCCAGCTCATTCACTAGCGGAACAAGCACAGATACGCAGTATTTT.

Here the CDR3 reads CASSIWTGPDQPQHF. CDR3 bases: TGTGCCAGTAGTATATGGACAGGTCCTGATCAGCCCCAGCATTTT. V usage is TRBV19 and J usage is TRBJ1-5; 7 nucleotides match TRBD1. V trimming: 2 bases; J trimming: 5 bases; junction bases outside the gene matches: 6. Per the germline V gene, CDR1 is LNHDA and CDR2 is SQIVND (reference sequence). The CDR3 consists of 15 residues.

The chain links TRBV19 to TRBJ2-7; the D gene could be TRBD1 or TRBD2 (6 bases each). CDR3 length: 16 residues. V was shortened by 4 bases and J by 6 bases, with 22 bases between the two germline ends. The germline CDR1 and CDR2 sequences are LNHDA and SQIVND (reference sequence). This CDR3 reads CASSTGADSARREQYF. The CDR3 DNA follows: TGTGCCAGTAGTACGGGGGCCGACTCCGCCCGTCGCGAGCAGTACTTC.

The chain couples TRBV30 to TRBJ2-3; 12 bases agree with TRBD2. The CDR3 has 15 residues. The germline V gene has CDR1 GTSNPN and CDR2 SVGIG (reference sequence). V was clipped by 2 bases and J by 5 bases; unmatched bases: 5. The DNA for the CDR3 is TGTGCCTGGAGTCTGACTAGCGGGGGTGGAGATACGCAGTATTTT. Amino acids: CAWSLTSGGGDTQYF.

The chain's CDR3 is CASSPAHTTSGVQETQYF. The DNA for the CDR3 is TGCGCCAGCAGCCCTGCACACACCACTAGCGGAGTCCAAGAGACCCAGTACTTC. The chain joins TRBV5-1 to TRBJ2-5; the match to TRBD2 covers 8 bases. The CDR3 loop spans 18 amino acids. V shed 4 bases, J shed 1 base, and the junction held 15 bases outside the gene matches. The germline CDR1 and CDR2 sequences are SGHRS and YFSETQ.